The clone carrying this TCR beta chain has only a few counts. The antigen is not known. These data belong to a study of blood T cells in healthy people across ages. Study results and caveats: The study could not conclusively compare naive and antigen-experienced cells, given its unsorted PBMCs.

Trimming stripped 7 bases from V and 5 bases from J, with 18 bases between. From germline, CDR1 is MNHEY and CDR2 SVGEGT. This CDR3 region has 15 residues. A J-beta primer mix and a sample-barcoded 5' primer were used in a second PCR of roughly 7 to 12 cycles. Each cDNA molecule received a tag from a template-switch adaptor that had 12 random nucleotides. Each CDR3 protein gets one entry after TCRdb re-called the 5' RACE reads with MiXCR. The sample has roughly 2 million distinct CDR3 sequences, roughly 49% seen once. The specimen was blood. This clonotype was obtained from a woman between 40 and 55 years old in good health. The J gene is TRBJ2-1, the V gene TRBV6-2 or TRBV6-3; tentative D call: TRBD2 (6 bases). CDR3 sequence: CASTLDPAGNNEQFF. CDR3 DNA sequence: TGTGCCAGCACGCTAGATCCGGCGGGGAACAATGAGCAGTTCTTC.